Listed below are T cell receptor beta chains from one sample, sequenced in a study of blood T cells in healthy people across ages. TCRdb re-analysed the 5' RACE reads in MiXCR, keeping a single row per CDR3 protein. The sample consists of 1.5 million to 2 million distinct CDR3 sequences, around 50% of them appearing once. Sequenced sample: blood. The receptor set was obtained from a woman aged 40 to 50 in good health. CDR3s include the opening cysteine and the closing phenylalanine or tryptophan. Each record gives: V gene, CDR3 protein.

TRBV18	CASSPRQGAYYGYTF
TRBV11-2	CASSPRGAVLETQYF
TRBV7-8	CASSLTRAGEQYF
TRBV15	CATSRDLRTGSGANVLTF
TRBV20-1	CSPLQGPGNTEAFF
TRBV7-8	CASRRESGQLITDTQYF
TRBV4-1	CASNVRTGSYGYTF
TRBV20-1	CSARSPSGGNIDTQYF
TRBV25-1	CASSTGTVNYGYTF
TRBV5-1	CASSLFLAGQETQYF
TRBV29-1	CSAYGGGEAFF
TRBV5-1	CASRPQPDGVNEQYF
TRBV9	CASSGRQDRTDTQYF
TRBV29-1	CSVRSVSLEKLFF
TRBV5-1	CASSLGLGDTETQYF
TRBV28	CASSPPAGRPTYEQYF
TRBV4-1	CASSRGRSYQPQHF
TRBV20-1	CSAAGPLTDTQYF
TRBV28	CASSLLAAEQYF
TRBV20-1	CSARGGEQAYYGYTF
TRBV20-1	CSARDRGLLHYGYTF
TRBV27	CASSFYLRGGRGEQFF
TRBV7-9	CASSSGQGNVYGYTF